The T cell receptor beta chain under discussion was sequenced for a study of graft-versus-host responses after intestinal transplantation. Study-wide background: All recipients were transplanted with multivisceral, liver-intestinal, or isolated intestinal grafts. The recipients all started with anti-thymocyte globulin induction and then took tacrolimus and steroids for 2 to 4 years. The study, taken as a whole, reports: Allografts from individuals with graft-donor T cell macrochimerism displayed high graft-versus-host to host-versus-graft clonal ratios. GvH clones appeared in recipient marrow, some first in ileum or blood.

Unmatched junction bases numbered 9, after V lost 10 bases and J lost 0 bases. Per the germline V gene, CDR1 is MGHDK and CDR2 is SYGVNS. The CDR3 sequence is 16 residues long. The repertoire was sequenced with immunoSEQ multiplex PCR; TCRdb's copy has only in-frame clones and lacks some. The sample gives some 150,000 clones, over 90% of which show up once; roughly 0.19% is in the top ten. Worth noting for this clone: Its matching antigen is unknown.

The sequencing here drew on unstimulated CD4+ T cells sorted from spleen or lymph node cells, taken before intestinal transplant. The genes are TRBV25-1 and TRBJ2-5, with 12 bases that match TRBD2. The sequence was obtained from a human donor who received an intestinal transplant. The CDR3 bases are TGTGCCACCCCCGAACTAGCGGGAGGAGACCAAGAGACCCAGTACTTC. Translated, it gives CATPELAGGDQETQYF.